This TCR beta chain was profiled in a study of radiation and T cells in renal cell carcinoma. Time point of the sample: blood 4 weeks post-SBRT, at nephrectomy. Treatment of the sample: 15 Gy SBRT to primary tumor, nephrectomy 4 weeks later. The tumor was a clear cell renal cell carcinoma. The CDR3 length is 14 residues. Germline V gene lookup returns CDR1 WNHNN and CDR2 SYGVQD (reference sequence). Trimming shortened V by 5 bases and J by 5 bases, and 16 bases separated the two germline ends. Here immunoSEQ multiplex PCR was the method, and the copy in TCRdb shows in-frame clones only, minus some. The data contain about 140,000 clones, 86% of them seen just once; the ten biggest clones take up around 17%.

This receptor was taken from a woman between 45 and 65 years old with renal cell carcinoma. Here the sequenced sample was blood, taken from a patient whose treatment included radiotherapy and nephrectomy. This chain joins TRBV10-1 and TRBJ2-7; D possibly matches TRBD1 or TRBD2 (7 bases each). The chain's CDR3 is CASSRTGRGDEQYF. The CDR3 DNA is TGCGCCAGCAGTAGGACAGGCCGGGGGGACGAGCAGTACTTC.